This paragraph reports one T cell receptor beta chain. Its specificity is unknown. This sample stems from a study of cytomegalovirus exposure and HLA in healthy donors. As for the study in general: Both the 120 or so validation repertoires and the 600 to 700 first-cohort repertoires used the same platform, as reported by a later analysis.

Germline CDR1 and CDR2: MGHRA and YSYEKL. The V end was cut by 0 bases, the J end by 2 bases, with 7 bases between. This CDR3 is built from 14 residues. Study-level findings and limits: Under in vitro conditions, three CMV-associated chains were confirmed as specific for CMV antigens. The study found most TCR sequences rare, yet found some public TCRs in many donors.

The repertoire was sequenced with immunoSEQ multiplex PCR; TCRdb's copy has only in-frame clones and lacks some. The sample consists of 200,000 to 250,000 clones, around 86% of them appearing once. This clonotype originated in a woman aged 18-30 years in good health and CMV-seropositive. Sequenced sample: PBMCs. The J gene is TRBJ2-5, the V gene TRBV4-1; no clear D gene. CDR3 coding DNA: TGCGCCAGCAGCCAAGATACAGTACAAGAGACCCAGTACTTC. Amino acid sequence: CASSQDTVQETQYF.